The sequence of this T cell receptor beta chain was determined in a study of PD-1 blockade in classical Hodgkin lymphoma. Germline loops: CDR1 KGHSH, CDR2 LQKENI. Trimming at V came to 1 base and at J to 5 bases, leaving 6 bases not matched to a gene. The CDR3 is 15 amino acids. This table comes from immunoSEQ multiplex PCR, and its TCRdb copy is limited to in-frame clones, with some not included. Counted here are fewer than 8,500 clones, approximately 86% occurring once; the ten biggest clones make up roughly 1.5%. Note on this clone: Antigen: not known.

Study outcomes and limitations: Complete responders' diversity at baseline resembled that of newly diagnosed patients.

Documented time point: cycle 4 day 1 (C4D1), after less than seven weeks of nivolumab. Each and every patient relapsed after autologous stem cell transplantation, and patients got differing brentuximab vedotin exposure. Thawed PBMCs were the source of CD4+ T cells, purified by magnetic negative selection. The gene calls are TRBV18 and TRBJ2-3; 7 positions match TRBD1. The source of this sequence is a human donor with classical Hodgkin lymphoma. Sample: CD4+ T cells from blood, taken before the fourth cycle of nivolumab. DNA of the CDR3: TGTGCCAGCTCACCACAGTCGACAGGGAGAGATACGCAGTATTTT. Its translation is CASSPQSTGRDTQYF. The entire variable domain, with the rest obtained from reference TRBV18 and TRBJ2-3, is as follows: NAGVMQNPRHLVRRRGQEARLRCSPMKGHSHVYWYRQLPEEGLKFMVYLQKENIIDESGMPKERFSAEFPKEGPSILRIQQVVRGDSAAYFCASSPQSTGRDTQYFGPGTRLTVL.